Listed below are T cell receptor beta chains from one sample, sequenced in a study of blood T cell repertoires in COVID-19. Sequencing used immunoSEQ multiplex PCR; TCRdb keeps in-frame clones, though not all of them. This table has about 330,000 clones, 70% to 90% appearing once. The sample comprised PBMCs or T cells enriched from blood (not recorded which). These receptors all stem from a young woman who had recovered from COVID-19. CDR3s include the opening cysteine and the closing phenylalanine or tryptophan. D genes are given only for firm matches. The size field is filled for only some rows; it gives once, few, many or a size class.

>.|.|TRBJ2-3|TRBV6-1
TGTGCCAGCAGTGCCCTTCTCCTCGGCAGGGAAAAACACCGTCAGTATTTT
CASSALLLGREKHRQYF
>TRBD1|once|TRBJ1-6|TRBV3-1/TRBV3-2
TGTGCCAGCAGCCCGGGACAGCTTAATTCACCCCTCCACTTT
CASSPGQLNSPLHF
>.|.|TRBJ2-1|TRBV5-6
TGTGCCAGCAGCTTGACTCCTTCCGAGAGGGATGAGCAGTTCTTC
CASSLTPSERDEQFF
>.|.|TRBJ1-6|TRBV5-6
TGTGCCAGCAGCCCGGACGGGAGCTCCTATAATTCACCCCTCCACTTT
CASSPDGSSYNSPLHF
>.|.|TRBJ1-5|TRBV6-5
TGTGCCAGCAGTTACTCGGCAGGGCAGGGCGATCAGCCCCAGCATTTT
CASSYSAGQGDQPQHF
>.|.|TRBJ1-5|TRBV12-3/TRBV12-4
TGTGCCAGCAGTTTAAAGGGGTCTCAGCCCCAGCATTTT
CASSLKGSQPQHF
>.|once|TRBJ1-3|TRBV12-3/TRBV12-4
TGTGCCAGCAGTTCTAGTGACACCATATATTTT
CASSSSDTIYF
>TRBD2|.|TRBJ2-2|TRBV10-3
TGTGCCATCAGTGGGCGTGATGGGGAGGGGAACACCGGGGAGCTGTTTTTT
CAISGRDGEGNTGELFF
>TRBD2|.|TRBJ2-1|TRBV7-8
TGTGCCAGCAGCTGGGCCATAGCGGGCCCGGTAGCGTACAATGAGCAGTTCTTC
CASSWAIAGPVAYNEQFF
>TRBD2|.|TRBJ2-1|TRBV7-9
TGTGCCAGCAGCTTAGCCGGTAGCGGGGGGCGATTGTTCTACAATGAGCAGTTCTTC
CASSLAGSGGRLFYNEQFF
>.|.|TRBJ1-2|TRBV10-3
TGTGCCATCAGCGACTTCCAGGGCTTGGTTGATGGCTACACCTTC
CAISDFQGLVDGYTF
>TRBD1|.|TRBJ1-1|TRBV6-5
TGTGCCAGCAGTTACTCGGAGGGGGCCGGAGCTGAAGCTTTCTTT
CASSYSEGAGAEAFF
>TRBD2|.|TRBJ2-5|TRBV3-1/TRBV3-2
TGTGCCAGCAGCCAGGGTAGCGGGGTGGGACAAGAGACCCAGTACTTC
CASSQGSGVGQETQYF
>TRBD1|.|TRBJ2-5|TRBV6-1
TGTGCCAGCAGTGAACTTGTAGGGGGCCACAAAGAGACCCAGTACTTC
CASSELVGGHKETQYF
>TRBD1|.|TRBJ2-1|TRBV19
TGTGCCAGTAGTATAACGGGACAGACTCTCCACAATGAGCAGTTCTTC
CASSITGQTLHNEQFF
>.|.|TRBJ1-6|TRBV27
TGTGCCAGCAGTCGACCCAGGGGTTCTCTCGAAAGTTCACCCCTCCACTTT
CASSRPRGSLESSPLHF
>.|.|TRBJ2-7|TRBV2
TGTGCCAGCAGTGATGACAGGACCTACGAGCAGTACTTC
CASSDDRTYEQYF
>TRBD2|once|TRBJ2-5|TRBV3-1/TRBV3-2
TGTGCCAGCAGCCAAGGAGTGACGGGAGGAGAAAAAGAGACCCAGTACTTC
CASSQGVTGGEKETQYF
>TRBD2|once|TRBJ2-3|TRBV11-2
TGTGCCAGCAGCCCTAGGCCAACTAGCGGGGGGGCGAGGAGGACGCAGTATTTT
CASSPRPTSGGARRTQYF
>.|.|TRBJ2-5|TRBV6-5
TGTGCCAGCAGGGCCAGGGGATCGGAGACCCAGTACTTC
CASRARGSETQYF
>TRBD1|.|TRBJ2-7|TRBV5-1
TGCGCCAGCAGCTTATCCCGGGACAGGTACTCTTCCTACGAGCAGTACTTC
CASSLSRDRYSSYEQYF
>.|.|TRBJ1-6|TRBV7-8
TGTGCCAGCAGCTTAGCTCCAGGGTTAAATAATTCACCCCTCCACTTT
CASSLAPGLNNSPLHF
>.|.|TRBJ1-2|TRBV3-1/TRBV3-2
TGTGCCAGCAGCCAAGAGCATTCGGCAGGCGGGGGCTACACCTTC
CASSQEHSAGGGYTF
>.|.|TRBJ2-1|TRBV7-9
TGTGCCAGCAGCGGCCGTGGGGCCGGAACTTGGAATGAGCAGTTCTTC
CASSGRGAGTWNEQFF
>TRBD1|.|TRBJ1-2|TRBV5-8
TGTGCCAGCAGCCGACAAGCAGGGACAGCAGGAGGCTACACCTTC
CASSRQAGTAGGYTF
>.|.|TRBJ1-5|TRBV5-6
TGTGCCAGCAGCTTGGGGCCAGGGGTGGGTCAGCCCCAGCATTTT
CASSLGPGVGQPQHF
>.|once|TRBJ2-3|TRBV7-9
TGTGCCAGCAGCTCAAACACAGATACGCAGTATTTT
CASSSNTDTQYF
>TRBD1|.|TRBJ1-1|TRBV28
TGTGCCAGCAGTTTCTCAGGGGGTTTTTCCTCTGAAGCTTTCTTT
CASSFSGGFSSEAFF
>.|.|TRBJ2-5|TRBV7-9
TGTGCCAGCAGCCCCGACAGTTGGGGGACCCAGTACTTC
CASSPDSWGTQYF
>TRBD2|.|TRBJ2-7|TRBV27
TGTGCCAGCAGCCCCGGGACTAGCGGGATTGACGAGCAGTACTTC
CASSPGTSGIDEQYF
>TRBD1|.|TRBJ2-5|TRBV19
TGTGCCAGTAGTACTGGGACAGGGGTTGGGGAGACCCAGTACTTC
CASSTGTGVGETQYF
>TRBD2|.|TRBJ2-3|TRBV11-2
TGTGCCAGCAGCGTTAGCGGGGGGGCCTTAGATACGCAGTATTTT
CASSVSGGALDTQYF
>.|few|TRBJ2-5|TRBV27
TGTGCCAGCAGTTTTGCACGGGAGTGGGAGACCCAGTACTTC
CASSFAREWETQYF
>.|.|TRBJ2-7|TRBV7-2
TGTGCCAGCAGTTCTCGGGATAACTACGAGCAGTACTTC
CASSSRDNYEQYF
>.|.|TRBJ2-7|TRBV6-5
TGTGCCAGCACCCCCGGGACAACCTACGAGCAGTACTTC
CASTPGTTYEQYF
>TRBD2|.|TRBJ2-7|TRBV14
TGTGCCAGCAGCTCCTTAGCGGGGTTTGGGACCTCCTACGAGCAGTACTTC
CASSSLAGFGTSYEQYF
>.|.|TRBJ2-2|TRBV5-1
TGCGCCAGCAGCTCACTGACAGGGAACACCGGGGAGCTGTTTTTT
CASSSLTGNTGELFF
>.|.|TRBJ1-2|TRBV5-1
TGCGCCAGCAGCTTGGATCAATCCCAGGGGGGCTACACCTTC
CASSLDQSQGGYTF